A selection of T cell receptor beta chains follows, all from one sample in a study of blood T cell repertoires in COVID-19. This table comes from immunoSEQ multiplex PCR, and its TCRdb copy is limited to in-frame clones, with some not included. Of fewer than 300,000 clones listed, 65% to 90% are singletons. Sequenced sample: peripheral blood. These TCRs come from a man aged 45 to 65 with active or convalescent COVID-19. Both conserved end residues are part of each CDR3. The order of the fields is V gene, clone size, D gene, J gene, CDR3 protein, CDR3 DNA. The D gene is left open where the match is weak. A clone size is listed for some rows: how often the clone was seen (once, few, many), or a class if it is expanded.

TRBV19	NA	NA	TRBJ2-7	CASSGPPGGSEQYF	TGTGCCAGTAGTGGCCCCCCAGGAGGGAGCGAGCAGTACTTC
TRBV19	once	NA	TRBJ1-1	CASSTSTGVAEAFF	TGTGCCAGTAGTACCTCGACAGGTGTGGCGGAAGCTTTCTTT
TRBV7-3	NA	TRBD2	TRBJ2-1	CASSLLAGVGDNEQFF	TGTGCCAGCAGCCTCCTAGCGGGAGTAGGAGACAATGAGCAGTTCTTC
TRBV14	NA	NA	TRBJ1-1	CASSSSYPVNTEAFF	TGTGCCAGCAGCTCCTCTTACCCAGTGAACACTGAAGCTTTCTTT
TRBV4-3	NA	NA	TRBJ1-3	CASSQETGSGNTIYF	TGCGCCAGCAGCCAAGAGACAGGCTCTGGAAACACCATATATTTT
TRBV5-1	NA	TRBD2	TRBJ2-1	CASSGLAGGFNEQFF	TGCGCCAGCAGCGGGCTAGCGGGAGGGTTCAATGAGCAGTTCTTC
TRBV7-9	NA	TRBD2	TRBJ2-1	CASSSLAGGSYNEQFF	TGTGCCAGCAGCTCCTTAGCGGGAGGATCCTACAATGAGCAGTTCTTC
TRBV5-1	NA	NA	TRBJ2-1	CASYMEGVQFF	TGCGCCAGCTATATGGAGGGAGTTCAGTTCTTC
TRBV18	NA	NA	TRBJ2-7	CASSRGTPDEQYF	TGTGCCAGCTCACGCGGGACCCCGGACGAGCAGTACTTC
TRBV12-3/TRBV12-4	NA	NA	TRBJ1-2	CASSPKSYGYTF	TGTGCCAGCAGCCCCAAGAGTTACGGCTACACCTTC
TRBV6-5	NA	TRBD1	TRBJ1-2	CASRGTGYGYTF	TGTGCCAGCAGAGGGACAGGCTATGGCTACACCTTC
TRBV27	NA	NA	TRBJ1-5	CASSLLADNSNQPQHF	TGTGCCAGCAGTTTGTTGGCAGACAATAGCAATCAGCCCCAGCATTTT
TRBV27	NA	NA	TRBJ1-2	CASRPLGGATGYTF	TGTGCCAGCAGACCCCTTGGAGGGGCCACTGGCTACACCTTC
TRBV6-6	NA	TRBD1	TRBJ1-1	CASSNSRDRQTEAFF	TGTGCCAGCAGTAACTCCCGGGACAGGCAGACTGAAGCTTTCTTT
TRBV4-3	NA	TRBD2	TRBJ2-2	CASSQVPTSGRANTGELFF	TGCGCCAGCAGCCAAGTCCCGACTAGCGGGAGGGCGAACACCGGGGAGCTGTTTTTT
TRBV10-3	NA	NA	TRBJ1-2	CAISESRDNYGYTF	TGTGCCATCAGTGAGTCGAGGGATAACTATGGCTACACCTTC
TRBV3-1/TRBV3-2	NA	TRBD2	TRBJ2-1	CASSQVLAGGINEQFF	TGTGCCAGCAGCCAAGTACTAGCGGGAGGGATAAATGAGCAGTTCTTC
TRBV3-1/TRBV3-2	few	NA	TRBJ1-3	CASSQVQGGSGNTIYF	TGTGCCAGCAGCCAAGTGCAGGGAGGGTCTGGAAACACCATATATTTT
TRBV5-1	NA	TRBD2	TRBJ2-3	CASSSTSGSTDTQYF	TGCGCCAGCAGCTCCACTAGCGGTAGCACAGATACGCAGTATTTT
TRBV4-2	NA	TRBD1	TRBJ1-2	CASSQWDREYGYTF	TGTGCCAGCAGCCAGTGGGACAGGGAGTATGGCTACACCTTC
TRBV6-2/TRBV6-3	NA	TRBD2	TRBJ2-1	CASSLIAGGPGEQFF	TGTGCCAGCAGTTTGATAGCGGGAGGGCCAGGGGAGCAGTTCTTC
TRBV30	NA	NA	TRBJ1-1	CAWALQGQDTEAFF	TGTGCCTGGGCTTTGCAGGGGCAGGACACTGAAGCTTTCTTT
TRBV2	NA	TRBD2	TRBJ2-1	CASSEQGGLAGAEKFF	TGTGCCAGCAGTGAACAAGGAGGGCTAGCGGGAGCTGAAAAGTTCTTC
TRBV5-8	NA	TRBD2	TRBJ2-7	CASSLNHGLAGGAYEQYF	TGTGCCAGCAGCTTGAACCACGGACTAGCGGGAGGCGCCTACGAGCAGTACTTC
TRBV7-9	NA	TRBD1	TRBJ1-2	CASSNLGQGYGYTF	TGTGCCAGCAGCAACTTAGGACAGGGCTATGGCTACACCTTC